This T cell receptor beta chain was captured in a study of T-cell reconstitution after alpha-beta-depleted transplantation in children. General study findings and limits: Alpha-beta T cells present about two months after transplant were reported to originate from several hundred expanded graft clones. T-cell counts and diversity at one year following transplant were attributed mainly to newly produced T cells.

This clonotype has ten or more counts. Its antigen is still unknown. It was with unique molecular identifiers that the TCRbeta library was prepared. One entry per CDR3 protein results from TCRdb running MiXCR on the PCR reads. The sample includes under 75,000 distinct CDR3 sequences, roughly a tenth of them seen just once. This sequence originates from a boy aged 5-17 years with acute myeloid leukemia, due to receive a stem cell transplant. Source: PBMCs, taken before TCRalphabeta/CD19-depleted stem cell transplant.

This CDR3 is CASSVVLRTLPFNYGYTF. The CDR3 DNA reads TGTGCCAGCAGCGTAGTCCTGAGGACGTTACCATTTAACTATGGCTACACCTTC. The V and J genes are TRBV9 and TRBJ1-2; D unresolved. Germline CDR1 is SGDLS and CDR2 is YYNGEE. This CDR3 has 18 residues. V shed 0 bases and J shed 1 base, with 19 bases lying between them.